This TCR beta chain is from a study of graft-versus-host responses after intestinal transplantation. Study information: Isolated intestinal, liver-intestinal, or multivisceral transplants were what recipients had. Once they had received anti-thymocyte globulin induction, all recipients took tacrolimus and steroids for about 3 years. Overall study findings and caveats: Peak circulating GvH clone levels were associated with early post-transplant HvG declines.

Produced via immunoSEQ multiplex PCR; TCRdb's table is partial and in-frame only. Altogether under 20,000 clones are present, around 86% being singletons, with the ten largest covering under 60%. Of note for this clone: Its target is unknown.

V lost 0 bases, J lost 0 bases, and 5 bases stayed unmatched. Germline V gives CDR1 ENHRY, CDR2 SYGVKD. The CDR3 extends over 17 amino acids. The V call is TRBV10-3, the J call TRBJ2-5, with 9 bases that match TRBD1. This TCR was sampled from a human patient who received an intestinal transplant, so some T cells may come from the graft donor. The material was bone marrow, obtained roughly 130 days after transplant. The CDR3 sequence: CAISESTDRGYQETQYF. CDR3 DNA sequence: TGTGCCATCAGTGAGTCTACGGACAGGGGCTACCAAGAGACCCAGTACTTC.